This record covers a single T cell receptor beta chain. This specimen comes from a study of blood T cell repertoires in COVID-19. Looking at the study overall: Sample material is recorded as cDNA or gDNA derived from T cells, B-cell-depleted T cells, or PBMCs.

The assay was immunoSEQ multiplex PCR, and TCRdb's table has in-frame clones only and misses some. The repertoire has some 270,000 clones, 80% to 85% of them found once; the top ten carry about 3.4%. Study members were between roughly 18 and 100 years old and lived in 24 US regions. Per germline, CDR1 PRHDT and CDR2 FYEKMQ (reference sequence). The V and J ends lost 6 bases and 0 bases, in that order; junction bases with no gene match: 7. The CDR3 spans 16 residues. The rearrangement joins TRBV13 to TRBJ1-2, with 10 bases fitting TRBD1. Sequences were obtained from PBMCs or T cells enriched from blood (not recorded which). The receptor comes from a man over 45 who had recovered from COVID-19. CDR3 DNA: TGTGCCAGCAGTATGGCGGGGACAGGGGCTAACTATGGCTACACCTTC. This codes for CASSMAGTGANYGYTF. The complete variable domain, with remaining parts taken from reference TRBV13 and TRBJ1-2, reads AAGVIQSPRHLIKEKRETATLKCYPIPRHDTVYWYQQGPGQDPQFLISFYEKMQSDKGSIPDRFSAQQFSDYHSELNMSSLELGDSALYFCASSMAGTGANYGYTFGSGTRLTVV.